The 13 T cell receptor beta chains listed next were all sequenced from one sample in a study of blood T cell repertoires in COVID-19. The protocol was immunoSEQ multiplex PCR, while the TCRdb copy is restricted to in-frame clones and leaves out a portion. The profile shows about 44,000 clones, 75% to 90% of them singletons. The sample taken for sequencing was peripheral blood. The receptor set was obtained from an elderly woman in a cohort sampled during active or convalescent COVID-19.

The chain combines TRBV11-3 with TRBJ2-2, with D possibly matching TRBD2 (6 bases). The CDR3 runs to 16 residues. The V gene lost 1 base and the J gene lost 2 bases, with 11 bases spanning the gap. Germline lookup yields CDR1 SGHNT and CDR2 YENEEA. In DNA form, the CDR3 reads TGTGCCAGCAGCTTAGTGGGGAGGTCAAACACCGGGGAGCTGTTTTTT. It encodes CASSLVGRSNTGELFF.

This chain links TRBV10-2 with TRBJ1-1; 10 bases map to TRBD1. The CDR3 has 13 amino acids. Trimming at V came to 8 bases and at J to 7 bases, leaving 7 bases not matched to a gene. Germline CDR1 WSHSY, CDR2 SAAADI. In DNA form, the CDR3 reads TGCGCCAGCTCGACAGGGGGCGCGGTTGAAGCTTTCTTT. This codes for CASSTGGAVEAFF.

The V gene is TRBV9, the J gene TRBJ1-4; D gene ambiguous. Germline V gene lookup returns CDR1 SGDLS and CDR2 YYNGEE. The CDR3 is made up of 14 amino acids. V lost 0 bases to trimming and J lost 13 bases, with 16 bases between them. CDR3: CASSVDPGPGRLFF. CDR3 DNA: TGTGCCAGCAGCGTAGACCCGGGCCCGGGGAGACTGTTTTTT.

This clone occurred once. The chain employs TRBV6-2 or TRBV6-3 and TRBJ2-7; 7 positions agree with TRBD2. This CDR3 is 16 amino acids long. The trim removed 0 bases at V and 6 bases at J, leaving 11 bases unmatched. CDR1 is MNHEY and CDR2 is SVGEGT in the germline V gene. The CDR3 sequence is CASSYSTTAWTSEQYF. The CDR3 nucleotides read TGTGCCAGCAGTTACTCTACAACTGCCTGGACTAGCGAGCAGTACTTC.

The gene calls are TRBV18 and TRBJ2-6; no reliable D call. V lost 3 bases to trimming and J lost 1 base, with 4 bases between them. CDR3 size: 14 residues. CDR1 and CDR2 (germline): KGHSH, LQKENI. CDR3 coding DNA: TGTGCCAGCTCACCGCGGTCTGGGGCCAACGTCCTGACTTTC. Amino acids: CASSPRSGANVLTF.

This chain's CDR3 is CASSFRRGGDNEQFF. The CDR3 DNA is TGTGCCAGCAGCTTCCGGCGGGGGGGTGACAATGAGCAGTTCTTC. The rearrangement links TRBV7-6 to TRBJ2-1; 9 bases are a match to TRBD2. Trimming took 3 bases from V and 5 from J; bases not matched to a gene: 5. The V gene's germline CDR1 is SGHVS and CDR2 FNYEAQ. The CDR3 contains 15 residues.

The CDR3 coding sequence is TGTGCCAGCAGCCCGCCCTGGGCAGGGGAGGGAGATACGCAGTATTTT. Residues: CASSPPWAGEGDTQYF. V gene TRBV7-2 combines with J gene TRBJ2-3; maybe TRBD2 (7 bases). The V end was cut by 5 bases, the J end by 5 bases, with 20 bases between. The CDR3 is 16 amino acids. Germline V lookup: CDR1 SGHTA, CDR2 FQGNSA.

The CDR3 DNA sequence: TGTGCCAGCAGCCCCCGCTCGCGGTCGGGGAGCGAAAAACTGTTTTTT. This translates into CASSPRSRSGSEKLFF. The chain is built from TRBV11-2 and TRBJ1-4; D unclear. Germline CDR1 and CDR2: SGHAT and FQNNGV. V lost 5 bases and J lost 8, with 21 bases in between. This CDR3 comprises 16 residues.

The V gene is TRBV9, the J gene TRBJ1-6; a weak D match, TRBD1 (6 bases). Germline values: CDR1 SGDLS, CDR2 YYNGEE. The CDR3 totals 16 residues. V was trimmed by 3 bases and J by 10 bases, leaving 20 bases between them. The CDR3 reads CASSDPARGGGSPLHF. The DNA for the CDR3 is TGTGCCAGCAGCGACCCCGCGAGGGGGGGAGGATCACCCCTCCACTTT.

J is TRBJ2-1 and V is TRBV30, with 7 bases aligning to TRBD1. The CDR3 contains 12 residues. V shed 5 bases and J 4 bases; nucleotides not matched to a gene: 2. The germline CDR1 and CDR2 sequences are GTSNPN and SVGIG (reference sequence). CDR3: CAWYRGYNEQFF. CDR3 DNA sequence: TGTGCCTGGTACAGGGGATACAATGAGCAGTTCTTC.

CDR3 in DNA: TGTGCCAGTAGTATCCTCGGGACAGCAAACGCCCGCGGAAACACCATATATTTT. Translation: CASSILGTANARGNTIYF. The rearrangement links TRBV19 to TRBJ1-3, with 7 nucleotides matching TRBD1. J gave up 4 bases and V 3 bases, and 15 bases lay outside the gene matches. The CDR3 has 18 residues. Germline lookup yields CDR1 LNHDA and CDR2 SQIVND (reference sequence).

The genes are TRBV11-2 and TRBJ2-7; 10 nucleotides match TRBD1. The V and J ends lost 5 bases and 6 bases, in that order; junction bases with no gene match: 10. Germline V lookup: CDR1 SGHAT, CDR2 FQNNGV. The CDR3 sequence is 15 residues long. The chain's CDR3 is CASSRRTGGLVEQYF. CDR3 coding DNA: TGTGCCAGCAGCCGAAGGACAGGGGGACTAGTCGAGCAGTACTTC.

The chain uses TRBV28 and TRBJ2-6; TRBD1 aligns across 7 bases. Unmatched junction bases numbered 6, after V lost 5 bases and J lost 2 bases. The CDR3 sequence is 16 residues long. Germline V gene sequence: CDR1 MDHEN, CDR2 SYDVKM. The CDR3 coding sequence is TGTGCCAGCAGTACGACAGGGTTACCTGGGGCCAACGTCCTGACTTTC. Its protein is CASSTTGLPGANVLTF.